Only one count was recorded for the clone carrying this T cell receptor beta chain. Its antigen is still unknown. Deletions cut 4 bases from V and 1 base from J, with 16 bases between. The V gene's germline CDR1 is SEHNR and CDR2 FQNEAQ (reference sequence). CDR3 length: 16 amino acids. Clones were sequenced by immunoSEQ multiplex PCR, and TCRdb holds only the in-frame ones, with some missing. Of nearly 80,000 clones listed, 90% to 95% are singletons. This specimen comes from a study of cytomegalovirus exposure and HLA in healthy donors. Study findings and constraints: The listing of 150 or so TCR beta chains classed them as cytomegalovirus-associated. Reportedly, cytomegalovirus status was diagnosed with high sensitivity and specificity. A subsequent analysis found that TCR clusters from the first cohort also tended to co-occur in the 120 validation repertoires, with approximately 95% of cluster scores above 0.

The rearrangement links TRBV7-9 to TRBJ1-2; D not resolved. Sequences were obtained from PBMCs. The TCR originated in a woman in her twenties or thirties in good health and CMV-seronegative. As DNA, the CDR3 is TGTGCCAGCAGCTCCCTCATTGGAGGGCTTAACTATGGCTACACCTTC. It yields the protein CASSSLIGGLNYGYTF.